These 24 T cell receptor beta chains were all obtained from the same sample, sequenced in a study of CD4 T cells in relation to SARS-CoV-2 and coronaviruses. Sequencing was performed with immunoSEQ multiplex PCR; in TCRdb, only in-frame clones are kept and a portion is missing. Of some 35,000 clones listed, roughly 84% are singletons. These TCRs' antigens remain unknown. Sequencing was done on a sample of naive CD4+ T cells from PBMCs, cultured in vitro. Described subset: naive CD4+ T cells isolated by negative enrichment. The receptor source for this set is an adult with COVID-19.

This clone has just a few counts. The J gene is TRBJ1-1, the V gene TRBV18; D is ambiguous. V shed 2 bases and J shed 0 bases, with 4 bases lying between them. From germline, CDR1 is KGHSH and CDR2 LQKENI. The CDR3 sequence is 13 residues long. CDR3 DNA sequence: TGTGCCAGCTCACCATCCCTGAACACTGAAGCTTTCTTT. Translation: CASSPSLNTEAFF.

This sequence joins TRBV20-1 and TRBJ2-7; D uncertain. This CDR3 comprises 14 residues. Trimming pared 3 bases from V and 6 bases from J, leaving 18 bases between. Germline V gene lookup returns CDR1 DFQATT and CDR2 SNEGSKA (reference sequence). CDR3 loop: CSASFLYLVGEQYF. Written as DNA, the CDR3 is TGCAGTGCTAGTTTTCTCTATTTAGTTGGCGAGCAGTACTTC.

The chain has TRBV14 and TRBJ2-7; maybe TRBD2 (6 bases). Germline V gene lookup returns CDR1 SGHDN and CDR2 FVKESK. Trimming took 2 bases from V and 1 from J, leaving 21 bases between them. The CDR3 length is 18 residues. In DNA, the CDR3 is TGTGCCAGCAGCCAACTCTCTAGCTGGGGGGAGGAATCCTACGAGCAGTACTTC. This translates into CASSQLSSWGEESYEQYF.

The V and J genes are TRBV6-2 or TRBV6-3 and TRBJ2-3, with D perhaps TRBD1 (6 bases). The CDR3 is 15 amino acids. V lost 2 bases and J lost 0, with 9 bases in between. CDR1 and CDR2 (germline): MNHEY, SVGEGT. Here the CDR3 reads CASSYGQISTDTQYF. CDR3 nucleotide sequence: TGTGCCAGCAGTTACGGACAGATCAGCACAGATACGCAGTATTTT.

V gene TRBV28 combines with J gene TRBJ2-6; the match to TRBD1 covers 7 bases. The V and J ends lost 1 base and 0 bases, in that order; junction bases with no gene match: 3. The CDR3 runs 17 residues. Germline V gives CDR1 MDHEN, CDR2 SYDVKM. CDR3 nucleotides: TGTGCCAGCAGTTTATTCAGGGGGAGCTCTGGGGCCAACGTCCTGACTTTC. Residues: CASSLFRGSSGANVLTF.

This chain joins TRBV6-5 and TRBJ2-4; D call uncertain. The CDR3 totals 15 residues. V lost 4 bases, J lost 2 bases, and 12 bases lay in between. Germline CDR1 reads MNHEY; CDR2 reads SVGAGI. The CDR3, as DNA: TGTGCCAGCAGTTCCCAGACATTATCCAAAAACATTCAGTACTTC. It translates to CASSSQTLSKNIQYF.

The CDR3 nucleotides read TGTGCCAGCAGGACTGGCCCGACAGGGGGAGGCACAGATACGCAGTATTTT. Protein product: CASRTGPTGGGTDTQYF. The chain couples TRBV2 to TRBJ2-3; 9 bases are a match to TRBD1. V lost 6 bases to trimming and J lost 1 base; unmatched junction nucleotides: 11. CDR3 size: 17 residues. Germline V gene sequence: CDR1 SNHLY, CDR2 FYNNEI.

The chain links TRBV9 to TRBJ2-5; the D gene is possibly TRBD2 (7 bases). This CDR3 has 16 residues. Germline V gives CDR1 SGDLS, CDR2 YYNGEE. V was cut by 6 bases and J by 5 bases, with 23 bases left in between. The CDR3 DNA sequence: TGTGCCAGCAAGGGGGACCGGGACTACCCGTGGGAGACCCAGTACTTC. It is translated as CASKGDRDYPWETQYF. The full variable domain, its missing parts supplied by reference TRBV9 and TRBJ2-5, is DSGVTQTPKHLITATGQRVTLRCSPRSGDLSVYWYQQSLDQGLQFLIQYYNGEERAKGNILERFSAQQFPDLHSELNLSSLELGDSALYFCASKGDRDYPWETQYFGPGTRLLVL.

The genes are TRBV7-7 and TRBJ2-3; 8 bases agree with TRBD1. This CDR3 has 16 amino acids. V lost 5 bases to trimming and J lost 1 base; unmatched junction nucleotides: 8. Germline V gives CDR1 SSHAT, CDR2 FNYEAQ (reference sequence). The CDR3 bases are TGTGCCAGCAGCATCTCCTCGACAGGGGGCACAGATACGCAGTATTTT. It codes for CASSISSTGGTDTQYF.

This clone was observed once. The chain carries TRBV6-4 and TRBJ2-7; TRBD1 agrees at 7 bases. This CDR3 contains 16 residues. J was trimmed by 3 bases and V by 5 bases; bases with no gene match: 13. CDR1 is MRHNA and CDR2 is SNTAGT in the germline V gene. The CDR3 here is CASSPVPVDRVYEQYF. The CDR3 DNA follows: TGTGCCAGCAGTCCCGTACCAGTCGACAGGGTCTACGAGCAGTACTTC.

The DNA of the CDR3 is TGTGCCAGTAGTTCAGGACAGGTATACAATGAGCAGTTCTTC. This sequence encodes CASSSGQVYNEQFF. This chain links TRBV19 with TRBJ2-1, with 7 bases that match TRBD1. The length of the CDR3 is 14 residues. J was trimmed by 4 bases and V by 5 bases; bases with no gene match: 5. Germline V gene lookup returns CDR1 LNHDA and CDR2 SQIVND (reference sequence).

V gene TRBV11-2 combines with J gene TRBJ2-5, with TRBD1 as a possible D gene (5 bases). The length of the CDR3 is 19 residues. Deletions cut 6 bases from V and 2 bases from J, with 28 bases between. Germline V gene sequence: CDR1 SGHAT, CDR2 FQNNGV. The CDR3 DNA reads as TGTGCCAGCAGTCCCAGGTGGGCCCAACGCGATGGGGCTCAAGAGACCCAGTACTTC. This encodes CASSPRWAQRDGAQETQYF.

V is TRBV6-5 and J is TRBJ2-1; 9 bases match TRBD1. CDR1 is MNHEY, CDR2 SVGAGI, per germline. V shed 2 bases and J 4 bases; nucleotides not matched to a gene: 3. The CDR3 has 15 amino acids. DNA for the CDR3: TGTGCCAGCAGTTACCAAGGGACAGGGTACAATGAGCAGTTCTTC. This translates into CASSYQGTGYNEQFF.

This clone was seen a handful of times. The CDR3 reads CASSLGGSIDEQFF. CDR3 bases: TGCGCCAGCAGCTTGGGCGGGAGTATCGATGAGCAGTTCTTC. This chain connects TRBV5-1 to TRBJ2-1, with 7 bases aligning to TRBD2. Germline loops: CDR1 SGHRS, CDR2 YFSETQ. With 0 bases clipped from V and 8 bases from J, the junction kept 5 bases outside the gene matches. The CDR3 totals 14 residues.

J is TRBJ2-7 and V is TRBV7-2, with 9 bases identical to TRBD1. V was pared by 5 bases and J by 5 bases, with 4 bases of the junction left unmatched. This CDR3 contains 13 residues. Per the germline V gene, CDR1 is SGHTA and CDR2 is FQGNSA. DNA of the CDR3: TGTGCCAGCAGCATCGACAGGGGGAACGAGCAGTACTTC. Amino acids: CASSIDRGNEQYF.

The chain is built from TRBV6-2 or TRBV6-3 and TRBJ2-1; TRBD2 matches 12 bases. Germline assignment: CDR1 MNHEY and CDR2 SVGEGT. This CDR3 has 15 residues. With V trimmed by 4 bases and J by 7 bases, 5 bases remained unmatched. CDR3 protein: CASSLTSGSPNEQFF. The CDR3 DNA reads TGTGCCAGCAGTTTGACTAGCGGGAGCCCGAATGAGCAGTTCTTC.

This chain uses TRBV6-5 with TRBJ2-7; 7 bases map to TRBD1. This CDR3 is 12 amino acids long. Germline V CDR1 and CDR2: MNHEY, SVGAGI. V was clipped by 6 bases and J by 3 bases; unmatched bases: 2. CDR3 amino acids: CASRGQLYEQYF. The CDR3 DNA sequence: TGTGCCAGCAGGGGACAGCTCTACGAGCAGTACTTC.

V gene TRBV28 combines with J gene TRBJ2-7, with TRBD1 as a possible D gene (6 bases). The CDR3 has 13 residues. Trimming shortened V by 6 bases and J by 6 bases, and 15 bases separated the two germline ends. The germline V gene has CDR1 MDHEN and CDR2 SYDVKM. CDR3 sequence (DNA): TGTGCCAGCAGAGGGCAGGGGCTGGTCGAGCAGTACTTC. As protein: CASRGQGLVEQYF.

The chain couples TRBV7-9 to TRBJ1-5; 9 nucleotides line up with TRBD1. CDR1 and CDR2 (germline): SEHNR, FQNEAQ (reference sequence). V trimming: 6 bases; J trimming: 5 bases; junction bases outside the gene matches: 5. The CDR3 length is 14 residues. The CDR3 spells CASSPQGADQPQHF. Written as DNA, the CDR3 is TGTGCCAGCAGTCCACAGGGGGCGGATCAGCCCCAGCATTTT.

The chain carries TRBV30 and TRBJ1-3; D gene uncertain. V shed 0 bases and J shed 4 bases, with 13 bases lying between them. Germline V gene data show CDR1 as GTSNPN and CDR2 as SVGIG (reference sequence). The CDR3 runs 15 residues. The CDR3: CAWSVLRRTGNTIYF. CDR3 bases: TGTGCCTGGAGTGTACTCCGCAGAACCGGAAACACCATATATTTT.

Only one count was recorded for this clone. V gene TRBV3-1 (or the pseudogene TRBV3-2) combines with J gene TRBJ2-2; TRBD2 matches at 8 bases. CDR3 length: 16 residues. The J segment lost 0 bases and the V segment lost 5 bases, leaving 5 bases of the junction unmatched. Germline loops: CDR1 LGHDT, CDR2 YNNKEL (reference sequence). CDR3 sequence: CASSTRLAPNTGELFF. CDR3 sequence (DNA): TGTGCCAGCAGCACGCGACTAGCGCCGAACACCGGGGAGCTGTTTTTT.

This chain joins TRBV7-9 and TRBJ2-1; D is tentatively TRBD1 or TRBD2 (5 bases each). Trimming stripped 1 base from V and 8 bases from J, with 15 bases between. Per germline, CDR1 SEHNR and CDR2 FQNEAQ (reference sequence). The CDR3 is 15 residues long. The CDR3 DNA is TGTGCCAGCAGCTTAGTGGGTACGGGGCACGATGAGCAGTTCTTC. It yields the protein CASSLVGTGHDEQFF.

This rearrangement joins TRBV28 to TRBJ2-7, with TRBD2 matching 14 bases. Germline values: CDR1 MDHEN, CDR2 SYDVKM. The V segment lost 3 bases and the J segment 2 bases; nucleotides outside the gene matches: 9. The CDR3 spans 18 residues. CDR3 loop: CASSLRLAGGRRTYEQYF. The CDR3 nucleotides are TGTGCCAGCAGTTTGAGACTAGCGGGAGGGCGTCGGACCTACGAGCAGTACTTC.

The CDR3 sequence: CASSQDRGRAYEQYF. CDR3 DNA sequence: TGCGCCAGCAGCCAAGACCGGGGCAGGGCATACGAGCAGTACTTC. The V call is TRBV4-1, the J call TRBJ2-7; D tentatively reads TRBD1 or TRBD2 (5 bases each). With 0 bases removed from V and 4 bases from J, the gap between germline ends came to 13 bases. The CDR3 covers 15 residues. Germline loops: CDR1 MGHRA, CDR2 YSYEKL.